This record concerns one T cell receptor beta chain sequence. The sample is drawn from a study of blood T cell repertoires in COVID-19. The V and J ends lost 0 bases and 4 bases respectively, with 10 bases between them. Germline V CDR1 and CDR2: MNHEY, SVGAGI. The CDR3 length is 15 residues. The protocol was immunoSEQ multiplex PCR, while the TCRdb copy is restricted to in-frame clones and leaves out a portion. This table holds approximately 85,000 clones, roughly 90% found once. Material: peripheral blood. This clonotype originated in a woman aged 45-59 years with active or convalescent COVID-19. The chain combines TRBV6-5 with TRBJ1-5, with D uncertain. The DNA of the CDR3 is TGTGCCAGCAGTTACTCTCGAGGCCTGAATCAGCCCCAGCATTTT. It specifies CASSYSRGLNQPQHF.